This passage covers 31 T cell receptor beta chains from one sample sequenced in a study of T cell responses to AZD1222 COVID-19 vaccine. Profiled with immunoSEQ multiplex PCR; TCRdb holds only in-frame clones, not every one. The sample lists some 170,000 clones, about 92% occurring once. Sequenced material: peripheral blood, taken on day 0 of AZD1222 vaccination. Source of these receptors: an adult in good health.

The chain recombines TRBV7-3 with TRBJ2-1; 7 positions match TRBD1. Germline CDR1 and CDR2: SGHTA and FQGTGA. The CDR3 has 12 amino acids. Germline trimming cut 5 bases from V and 8 bases from J; bases unmatched to any gene: 3. CDR3 nucleotides: TGTGCCAGCAGCCCCGGACAGGATGAGCAGTTCTTC. Amino acids: CASSPGQDEQFF.

The chain uses TRBV7-9 and TRBJ1-2; TRBD1 is a possible D gene (6 bases). Germline lookup yields CDR1 SEHNR and CDR2 FQNEAQ (reference sequence). V lost 1 base and J 3 bases, leaving 9 bases between the germline ends. The CDR3 has 14 amino acids. CDR3 residues: CASSLGGQDYGYTF. The CDR3 DNA sequence: TGTGCCAGCAGCTTAGGGGGGCAGGACTATGGCTACACCTTC.

V and J are TRBV3-1 (or the pseudogene TRBV3-2) and TRBJ2-5, with unresolved D. The CDR3 extends over 13 amino acids. V gave up 2 bases and J gave up 5 bases, with 9 bases separating them. Germline assignment: CDR1 LGHDT and CDR2 YNNKEL (reference sequence). CDR3 in amino acids: CASSQRVEETQYF. CDR3 DNA sequence: TGTGCCAGCAGCCAACGTGTGGAGGAGACCCAGTACTTC.

The chain combines TRBV6-5 with TRBJ1-3; D is unresolved. V lost 8 bases and J lost 0, with 11 bases in between. There are 14 residues in the CDR3. Germline V CDR1 and CDR2: MNHEY, SVGAGI. The CDR3 nucleotides are TGTGCCAGCCATCCCGGTGACTCTGGAAACACCATATATTTT. This codes for CASHPGDSGNTIYF.

The chain couples TRBV3-1 (or the pseudogene TRBV3-2) to TRBJ2-3; D possibly corresponds to TRBD1 (5 bases). The CDR3 is made up of 10 amino acids. Per germline, CDR1 LGHDT and CDR2 YNNKEL (reference sequence). V dropped 8 bases and J dropped 9 bases, with 9 bases sitting between them. The DNA for the CDR3 is TGTGCCAGCGGCTCAGGGACGCAGTATTTT. Its protein is CASGSGTQYF.

V and J are TRBV19 and TRBJ2-2; 9 nucleotides align to TRBD2. The germline V gene encodes CDR1 LNHDA and CDR2 SQIVND (reference sequence). V lost 4 bases to trimming and J lost 3 bases; unmatched junction nucleotides: 3. The CDR3 runs to 15 residues. The CDR3 DNA sequence: TGTGCCAGTAGTAACCTAGCGGGGTACACCGGGGAGCTGTTTTTT. Residues: CASSNLAGYTGELFF.

This chain uses TRBV5-1 with TRBJ2-5, with 11 bases identical to TRBD2. After removal of 0 bases from V and 3 bases from J, the junction contained 1 base not matched to a gene. Per germline, CDR1 SGHRS and CDR2 YFSETQ. The CDR3 extends over 15 amino acids. This CDR3 is CASSLVLAGEETQYF. CDR3 DNA sequence: TGCGCCAGCAGCTTGGTACTAGCGGGGGAAGAGACCCAGTACTTC.

This rearrangement joins TRBV10-3 to TRBJ2-3; 7 bases fit TRBD1. J gave up 6 bases and V 0 bases, and 9 bases lay outside the gene matches. This CDR3 is 16 amino acids long. CDR1 is ENHRY, CDR2 SYGVKD, per germline. CDR3 region: CAISESDRDFMDTQYF. CDR3 DNA: TGTGCCATCAGTGAGTCCGACAGGGATTTCATGGATACGCAGTATTTT.

The chain couples TRBV6-2 or TRBV6-3 to TRBJ2-1, with D possibly matching TRBD1 (5 bases). The CDR3 contains 15 residues. The germline V gene has CDR1 MNHEY and CDR2 SVGEGT. V gave up 1 base and J gave up 5 bases, with 12 bases separating them. The CDR3 DNA reads TGTGCCAGCAGTTACTTCGACAGACCCGACAATGAGCAGTTCTTC. This sequence encodes CASSYFDRPDNEQFF.

The chain employs TRBV27 and TRBJ1-2; 7 bases fit TRBD1. Germline V gene lookup returns CDR1 MNHEY and CDR2 SMNVEV (reference sequence). The CDR3 has 14 residues. J gave up 2 bases and V 5 bases, and 5 bases lay outside the gene matches. CDR3 nucleotide sequence: TGTGCCAGCAGTAAACTGGGACAGAACTATGGCTACACCTTC. Its translation is CASSKLGQNYGYTF.

The rearrangement uses TRBV7-9 and TRBJ1-1, with D maybe TRBD1 (5 bases). The CDR3 loop spans 14 amino acids. Germline CDR1 SEHNR, CDR2 FQNEAQ (reference sequence). Trimming took off 2 bases at V and 0 bases at J, with 7 bases between the two ends. CDR3 sequence reads: CASSLSGMNTEAFF. The CDR3 DNA reads TGTGCCAGCAGCTTATCAGGGATGAACACTGAAGCTTTCTTT.

This chain uses TRBV6-5 with TRBJ1-2; D is unresolved. Germline lookup yields CDR1 MNHEY and CDR2 SVGAGI. The ends were cut back, 6 bases at V and 10 bases at J, with 9 bases in the middle. The CDR3 totals 10 residues. The CDR3 DNA follows: TGTGCCAGCAGAAGGGAGTCCTACACCTTC. Protein: CASRRESYTF.

This chain connects TRBV7-9 to TRBJ2-5; D is uncertain. The CDR3 spans 13 residues. The V end lost 1 base, the J end lost 5 bases, and 8 bases lay between the germline ends. The germline CDR1 and CDR2 sequences are SEHNR and FQNEAQ (reference sequence). This chain's CDR3 is CASSLGLVETQYF. The CDR3 DNA follows: TGTGCCAGCAGCTTAGGCCTGGTGGAGACCCAGTACTTC.

The V gene is TRBV5-1, the J gene TRBJ2-3, with a weak D call TRBD1 (5 bases). Germline assignment: CDR1 SGHRS and CDR2 YFSETQ. The CDR3 consists of 16 residues. V was pared by 0 bases and J by 3 bases, with 14 bases between. CDR3 sequence (DNA): TGCGCCAGCAGCTTGGGTTCGGCAGGGTGGACAGATACGCAGTATTTT. It specifies CASSLGSAGWTDTQYF.

The V and J genes are TRBV7-9 and TRBJ2-1; a weak D match, TRBD2 (5 bases). Germline V lookup: CDR1 SEHNR, CDR2 FQNEAQ (reference sequence). The CDR3 covers 15 residues. V was pared by 5 bases and J by 6 bases, with 17 bases between. The CDR3 bases are TGTGCCAGCAGCCCTAAGCCCCGTGAGGGCAATGAGCAGTTCTTC. Encoded protein: CASSPKPREGNEQFF.

The V gene is TRBV19, the J gene TRBJ1-2, with D perhaps TRBD1 (5 bases). Deletions cut 7 bases from V and 10 bases from J, with 25 bases between. The CDR3 is 15 amino acids. Germline lookup yields CDR1 LNHDA and CDR2 SQIVND (reference sequence). The CDR3 is CASTALRDRGLPYTF. Here the CDR3 DNA reads TGTGCCAGTACCGCACTCAGGGACCGGGGACTCCCCTACACCTTC.

J is TRBJ2-1 and V is TRBV28, with 7 bases identical to TRBD1. Germline V gene data show CDR1 as MDHEN and CDR2 as SYDVKM. J was trimmed by 4 bases and V by 1 base; bases with no gene match: 4. The CDR3 length is 15 residues. This CDR3 is CASSLSGTAYNEQFF. CDR3 bases: TGTGCCAGCAGTTTATCGGGGACAGCATACAATGAGCAGTTCTTC.

The chain carries TRBV7-2 and TRBJ2-4; D is unclear. This CDR3 is built from 19 residues. Trimming removed 6 bases from V and 0 bases from J, with 24 bases in between. Germline V gives CDR1 SGHTA, CDR2 FQGNSA. CDR3 DNA sequence: TGTGCCAGCAGTTCAACCCTCCGTGGACGGATACTAGCCAAAAACATTCAGTACTTC. Translated: CASSSTLRGRILAKNIQYF. The full variable domain, completed using reference TRBV7-2 and TRBJ2-4, is GAGVSQSPSNKVTEKGKDVELRCDPISGHTALYWYRQSLGQGLEFLIYFQGNSAPDKSGLPSDRFSAERTGGSVSTLTIQRTQQEDSAVYLCASSSTLRGRILAKNIQYFGAGTRLSVL.

The rearrangement links TRBV7-9 to TRBJ2-7; D unresolved. This CDR3 is built from 13 residues. CDR1 and CDR2 from the germline V gene are SEHNR and FQNEAQ (reference sequence). V was shortened by 5 bases and J by 2 bases, with 10 bases between the two germline ends. The CDR3 loop is CASSVDSAYEQYF. DNA for the CDR3: TGTGCCAGCAGCGTAGACTCGGCCTACGAGCAGTACTTC.

A note on this clone: Sequence at one end of the junction differs from germline and may be a read error. The rearrangement links TRBV7-7 to TRBJ2-1, with 8 nucleotides matching TRBD2. Germline V CDR1 and CDR2: SSHAT, FNYEAQ (reference sequence). The CDR3 length is 15 residues. The CDR3 nucleotides are TGTGCTAGCAGCTTAGCGGGGCGGAATCAGGATGAGCAGTTCTTC. This codes for CASSLAGRNQDEQFF.

This chain's CDR3 is CASNLRGGTGEQYF. The CDR3 DNA reads as TGTGCCAGCAACCTTAGGGGTGGGACGGGCGAGCAGTACTTC. The chain has TRBV27 and TRBJ2-7, with D possibly being TRBD1 or TRBD2 (5 bases each). The CDR3 consists of 14 residues. The V end was cut by 7 bases, the J end by 6 bases, with 19 bases between. Per the germline V gene, CDR1 is MNHEY and CDR2 is SMNVEV (reference sequence).

This sequence joins TRBV5-8 and TRBJ1-1; 7 bases fit TRBD1. Unmatched junction bases numbered 13, after V lost 5 bases and J lost 0 bases. The CDR3 contains 17 residues. Per germline, CDR1 SGHTS and CDR2 YDEGEE. The CDR3 loop reads CASRPVRPGQLNTEAFF. The CDR3 region has the DNA TGTGCCAGCAGGCCTGTACGGCCGGGACAGCTGAACACTGAAGCTTTCTTT.

DNA for the CDR3: TGCAGCGTTCTGGGACTTTCGGCAGATACGCAGTATTTT. It is translated as CSVLGLSADTQYF. The chain recombines TRBV29-1 with TRBJ2-3, with D maybe TRBD2 (6 bases). V lost 5 bases and J lost 4, with 13 bases in between. CDR1 is SQVTM and CDR2 is ANQGSEA in the germline V gene. The CDR3 totals 13 residues.

J is TRBJ1-1 and V is TRBV7-2; 8 bases are shared with TRBD1. Trimming removed 4 bases from V and 0 bases from J; junction bases left unmatched: 4. This CDR3 is built from 15 residues. CDR1 and CDR2 from the germline V gene are SGHTA and FQGNSA. For the CDR3, the DNA is TGTGCCAGCAGCTCGCGGACAGGGATGAACACTGAAGCTTTCTTT. This sequence encodes CASSSRTGMNTEAFF.

This clone showed up just once. This chain connects TRBV6-2 or TRBV6-3 to TRBJ1-5, with TRBD1 as a possible D gene (6 bases). Germline CDR1 MNHEY, CDR2 SVGEGT. The CDR3 is made up of 14 amino acids. V shed 2 bases and J shed 6 bases, with 11 bases lying between them. The CDR3 DNA reads TGTGCCAGCAGTTACGACAGGTTGCCTCAGCCCCAGCATTTT. Translated, it gives CASSYDRLPQPQHF.

This chain joins TRBV29-1 and TRBJ1-2; a weak D match, TRBD1 (5 bases). The CDR3 totals 13 residues. The germline V and J ends were trimmed by 3 bases and 3 bases, with 11 bases remaining between them. The V gene's germline CDR1 is SQVTM and CDR2 ANQGSEA. Here the CDR3 reads CSVEAVGDYGYTF. The CDR3 region has the DNA TGCAGCGTTGAGGCGGTGGGGGACTATGGCTACACCTTC.

The CDR3 nucleotides read TGCAGCGTAAGGGACAGGGGGAATCAGCCCCAGCATTTT. This codes for CSVRDRGNQPQHF. V and J are TRBV29-1 and TRBJ1-5, with 11 bases that match TRBD1. CDR3 size: 13 residues. Germline V lookup: CDR1 SQVTM, CDR2 ANQGSEA. V lost 6 bases and J lost 4; bases outside the gene matches: 2. The complete variable domain, with remaining parts taken from reference TRBV29-1 and TRBJ1-5, reads SAVISQKPSRDICQRGTSLTIQCQVDSQVTMMFWYRQQPGQSLTLIATANQGSEATYESGFVIDKFPISRPNLTFSTLTVSNMSPEDSSIYLCSVRDRGNQPQHFGDGTRLSIL.

The chain recombines TRBV5-1 with TRBJ2-1; D unresolved. Trimming pared 1 base from V and 7 bases from J, leaving 15 bases between. CDR3 length: 15 residues. Germline V CDR1 and CDR2: SGHRS, YFSETQ. In DNA form, the CDR3 reads TGCGCCAGCAGCTTGACGCATGTTGGTAGGAATGAGCAGTTCTTC. This codes for CASSLTHVGRNEQFF.

The chain employs TRBV7-9 and TRBJ2-5; D is uncertain. Germline CDR1 reads SEHNR; CDR2 reads FQNEAQ (reference sequence). The CDR3 is 14 amino acids. The ends were cut back, 5 bases at V and 5 bases at J, with 15 bases in the middle. The CDR3 DNA follows: TGTGCCAGCAGCCCGGTGGAGCCGCGGGAGACCCAGTACTTC. It translates to CASSPVEPRETQYF.

The J gene is TRBJ2-3, the V gene TRBV30; 7 bases are shared with TRBD1. This CDR3 is built from 12 residues. V was clipped by 2 bases and J by 9 bases; unmatched bases: 5. Per the germline V gene, CDR1 is GTSNPN and CDR2 is SVGIG (reference sequence). CDR3 bases: TGTGCCTGGAGTACAGGGGAAAGAACGCAGTATTTT. Its protein product is CAWSTGERTQYF.

The chain recombines TRBV4-1 with TRBJ1-3, with 8 bases identical to TRBD1. Looked up from germline, CDR1 is MGHRA and CDR2 is YSYEKL. Trimming took 4 bases from V and 0 from J; bases not matched to a gene: 8. The CDR3 spans 17 residues. CDR3 sequence: CASSPGDRLSSGNTIYF. As DNA, the CDR3 is TGCGCCAGCAGCCCTGGGGACAGGTTGAGCTCTGGAAACACCATATATTTT.